The 10 T cell receptor beta chains reported below all come from one sample, sequenced in a study of blood T cell repertoires in COVID-19. Produced via immunoSEQ multiplex PCR; TCRdb's table is partial and in-frame only. In the table there are 200,000 to 250,000 clones, about 82% of which are singletons. Specimen: peripheral blood. These receptors were collected from a woman aged 70-85 years with COVID-19, enrolled during active disease.

Only a few counts were recorded for this clone. This rearrangement joins TRBV19 to TRBJ1-2, with D maybe TRBD1 (5 bases). CDR1 LNHDA and CDR2 SQIVND come from the germline V gene (reference sequence). The CDR3 is 14 amino acids. V lost 5 bases, J lost 7 bases, and 17 bases lay in between. CDR3 residues: CASSLRGGDSGYTF. Here the CDR3 DNA reads TGTGCCAGTAGTCTTAGGGGAGGAGATTCTGGCTACACCTTC.

This clone was observed a handful of times. The chain has TRBV3-1 (or the pseudogene TRBV3-2) and TRBJ1-1; a possible D gene is TRBD1 (6 bases). The length of the CDR3 is 14 residues. Germline V gene data show CDR1 as LGHDT and CDR2 as YNNKEL (reference sequence). Trimming cost V 5 bases and J 4 bases, with 14 bases left between them. CDR3 in amino acids: CASSYTGLSTEAFF. For the CDR3, the DNA is TGTGCCAGCAGCTATACAGGGTTGAGCACTGAAGCTTTCTTT.

This rearrangement joins TRBV2 to TRBJ1-6; 10 nucleotides line up with TRBD1. CDR3 length: 15 amino acids. J gave up 5 bases and V 5 bases, and 3 bases lay outside the gene matches. Germline V lookup: CDR1 SNHLY, CDR2 FYNNEI. For the CDR3, the DNA is TGTGCCAGCAGTAACGACAGGGGGCATAATTCACCCCTCCACTTT. Amino acid sequence: CASSNDRGHNSPLHF.

This clone is a singleton in its sample. The V call is TRBV7-6, the J call TRBJ2-1; 11 bases are a match to TRBD2. Trimming at V came to 5 bases and at J to 10 bases, leaving 10 bases not matched to a gene. Looked up from germline, CDR1 is SGHVS and CDR2 is FNYEAQ. This CDR3 region has 15 residues. CDR3: CASSRIAGGGSEQFF. Written as DNA, the CDR3 is TGTGCCAGCAGCAGAATAGCGGGAGGGGGGTCGGAGCAGTTCTTC.

In its sample, this clone was seen once. The V call is TRBV30, the J call TRBJ1-6; 7 positions match TRBD1. This CDR3 contains 13 residues. V trimming: 7 bases; J trimming: 10 bases; junction bases outside the gene matches: 10. Germline V gene lookup returns CDR1 GTSNPN and CDR2 SVGIG (reference sequence). CDR3 region: CALRTGGNSPLHF. The CDR3 DNA is TGTGCCTTACGGACAGGCGGTAACTCACCCCTCCACTTT.

A single count supports this clone. This rearrangement joins TRBV29-1 to TRBJ2-7; 9 bases agree with TRBD1. The germline gives CDR1 SQVTM, CDR2 ANQGSEA. The CDR3 covers 16 residues. V shed 5 bases, J shed 2 bases, and the junction held 13 bases outside the gene matches. CDR3 nucleotides: TGCAGCGTTTGGTTAGGCTTCGGACAGGGGACCTACGAGCAGTACTTC. Amino acids: CSVWLGFGQGTYEQYF.

The chain links TRBV29-1 to TRBJ1-1; D not certain. The V and J ends lost 5 bases and 0 bases respectively, with 10 bases between them. Germline assignment: CDR1 SQVTM and CDR2 ANQGSEA. CDR3 length equals 13 residues. This CDR3 reads CSVLAVMNTEAFF. The CDR3 DNA reads TGCAGCGTTCTGGCCGTGATGAACACTGAAGCTTTCTTT. The full variable domain, completed using reference TRBV29-1 and TRBJ1-1, is SAVISQKPSRDICQRGTSLTIQCQVDSQVTMMFWYRQQPGQSLTLIATANQGSEATYESGFVIDKFPISRPNLTFSTLTVSNMSPEDSSIYLCSVLAVMNTEAFFGQGTRLTVV.

The V and J genes are TRBV3-1 (or the pseudogene TRBV3-2) and TRBJ1-2; TRBD1 aligns across 9 bases. With 3 bases clipped from V and 5 bases from J, the junction kept 10 bases outside the gene matches. The CDR3 is made up of 16 amino acids. CDR1 LGHDT and CDR2 YNNKEL come from the germline V gene (reference sequence). The CDR3 sequence is CASSHILGTGSYGYTF. The CDR3 nucleotides read TGTGCCAGCAGCCATATACTCGGGACAGGGAGTTATGGCTACACCTTC.

The gene calls are TRBV6-5 and TRBJ1-4, with 7 bases that match TRBD1. This CDR3 comprises 15 residues. The junction had 8 bases not matched to a gene; V was cut back by 7 bases and J by 3 bases. The V gene's germline CDR1 is MNHEY and CDR2 SVGAGI. CDR3 residues: CASIRVGTANEKLFF. The CDR3 bases are TGTGCCAGCATCAGGGTAGGGACAGCTAATGAAAAACTGTTTTTT.

The J gene is TRBJ1-1, the V gene TRBV19; no reliable D call. The CDR3 contains 12 residues. CDR1 and CDR2 (germline): LNHDA, SQIVND (reference sequence). V dropped 6 bases and J dropped 1 base, with 6 bases sitting between them. The DNA of the CDR3 is TGTGCCAGTAGGAGGGCGAACACTGAAGCTTTCTTT. It yields the protein CASRRANTEAFF.